The 26 T cell receptor beta chains below were found in one sample sequenced in a study of cytomegalovirus exposure and HLA in healthy donors. The PCR had 60 Vbeta and 13 Jbeta primers. Data came from immunoSEQ multiplex PCR; TCRdb stores just in-frame clones and leaves some out. The sample contains 200,000 or so clones, about 80% of which appear only once. The sequencing input was PBMCs. Source of these receptors: a young woman in good health and CMV-seropositive.

The V call is TRBV19, the J call TRBJ1-5; no reliable D call. CDR3 size: 15 residues. CDR1 is LNHDA, CDR2 SQIVND, per germline (reference sequence). Trimming stripped 3 bases from V and 0 bases from J, with 9 bases between. This chain's CDR3 is CASSISGHSNQPQHF. Here the CDR3 DNA reads TGTGCCAGTAGTATTTCGGGTCATAGCAATCAGCCCCAGCATTTT.

CDR3 in amino acids: CASSAGADRASTDTQYF. In DNA form, the CDR3 reads TGTGCCAGCAGCGCCGGAGCGGACAGGGCAAGCACAGATACGCAGTATTTT. The V call is TRBV9, the J call TRBJ2-3; TRBD1 aligns across 8 bases. V was clipped by 3 bases and J by 0 bases; unmatched bases: 9. The CDR3 spans 17 residues. Germline loops: CDR1 SGDLS, CDR2 YYNGEE. The full variable domain, completed using reference TRBV9 and TRBJ2-3, is DSGVTQTPKHLITATGQRVTLRCSPRSGDLSVYWYQQSLDQGLQFLIQYYNGEERAKGNILERFSAQQFPDLHSELNLSSLELGDSALYFCASSAGADRASTDTQYFGPGTRLTVL.

The V call is TRBV5-6, the J call TRBJ2-7; D might be TRBD1 (6 bases). This CDR3 is built from 13 residues. V lost 4 bases and J lost 5, with 13 bases in between. Per germline, CDR1 SGHDT and CDR2 YYEEEE. As DNA, the CDR3 is TGTGCCAGCAGCGGACCGGGACACCACGAGCAGTACGTC. This sequence encodes CASSGPGHHEQYV.

The V and J genes are TRBV30 and TRBJ1-4, with D uncertain. Trimming took off 4 bases at V and 8 bases at J, with 20 bases between the two ends. The CDR3 loop spans 15 amino acids. Germline lookup yields CDR1 GTSNPN and CDR2 SVGIG (reference sequence). The CDR3 reads CAWTLDVPGREKLFF. The CDR3, as DNA: TGTGCCTGGACCCTCGACGTCCCAGGCCGGGAAAAACTGTTTTTT.

This clone was seen a handful of times. The CDR3 is CASSPTRVTETQYF. In DNA form, the CDR3 reads TGTGCCAGCAGCCCCACCCGGGTTACGGAGACCCAGTACTTC. This rearrangement joins TRBV2 to TRBJ2-5; D unclear. The ends were cut back, 6 bases at V and 5 bases at J, with 16 bases in the middle. CDR1 and CDR2 from the germline V gene are SNHLY and FYNNEI. CDR3 size: 14 residues.

This clone was observed a single time. V gene TRBV2 combines with J gene TRBJ2-3; 11 bases map to TRBD2. Trimming removed 7 bases from V and 3 bases from J; junction bases left unmatched: 15. Looked up from germline, CDR1 is SNHLY and CDR2 is FYNNEI. This CDR3 spans 18 amino acids. CDR3 protein: CASMPGGELAGETDTQYF. In DNA form, the CDR3 reads TGTGCCAGCATGCCGGGAGGGGAACTAGCGGGGGAAACAGATACGCAGTATTTT.

The chain couples TRBV28 to TRBJ1-4; TRBD1 is a possible D gene (6 bases). Germline CDR1 MDHEN, CDR2 SYDVKM. The CDR3 runs 12 residues. The V gene lost 6 bases and the J gene lost 8 bases, with 10 bases spanning the gap. The CDR3 DNA reads as TGTGCCAGCAGGAGGGGGAGAGAAAAACTGTTTTTT. It specifies CASRRGREKLFF.

The chain recombines TRBV7-9 with TRBJ2-3; D gene ambiguous. Trimming shortened V by 1 base and J by 0 bases, and 8 bases separated the two germline ends. CDR1 is SEHNR and CDR2 is FQNEAQ in the germline V gene (reference sequence). The CDR3 contains 15 residues. The CDR3 DNA follows: TGTGCCAGCAGCTTAGGAGAGATTAGCACAGATACGCAGTATTTT. This codes for CASSLGEISTDTQYF. Together with reference TRBV7-9 and TRBJ2-3, the CDR3 gives the full variable domain: DTGVSQNPRHKITKRGQNVTFRCDPISEHNRLYWYRQTLGQGPEFLTYFQNEAQLEKSRLLSDRFSAERPKGSFSTLEIQRTEQGDSAMYLCASSLGEISTDTQYFGPGTRLTVL.

The chain is built from TRBV4-1 and TRBJ2-1; D may be TRBD1 (6 bases). CDR3 size: 14 residues. Trimming cost V 3 bases and J 4 bases, with 10 bases left between them. CDR1 MGHRA and CDR2 YSYEKL come from the germline V gene. This CDR3 reads CASSHVGQYNEQFF. CDR3 nucleotides: TGCGCCAGCAGCCACGTCGGACAGTACAATGAGCAGTTCTTC.

This clone was detected a few times. CDR3 nucleotides: TGCGCCAGCAGCTTGGACGGGAGGATAACTGGAAACACCATATATTTT. Translating it yields CASSLDGRITGNTIYF. This sequence joins TRBV5-1 and TRBJ1-3; D gene uncertain. The CDR3 sequence is 16 residues long. With 0 bases removed from V and 2 bases from J, the gap between germline ends came to 12 bases. Germline V lookup: CDR1 SGHRS, CDR2 YFSETQ.

This clone was seen more than once but under ten times. The V and J genes are TRBV6-5 and TRBJ2-7, with 8 positions matching TRBD1. The V gene end was trimmed by 4 bases and the J gene end by 2 bases; junction bases not matched to a gene: 4. Germline V gene sequence: CDR1 MNHEY, CDR2 SVGAGI. This CDR3 has 14 amino acids. The CDR3 spells CASSSRTGTYEQYF. For the CDR3, the DNA is TGTGCCAGCAGTTCCAGGACAGGGACCTACGAGCAGTACTTC.

The V call is TRBV9, the J call TRBJ1-3; TRBD1 might be the D (5 bases). Trimming removed 4 bases at V and 2 bases at J, with 16 bases between. CDR1 SGDLS and CDR2 YYNGEE come from the germline V gene. The CDR3 spans 16 residues. CDR3 sequence (DNA): TGTGCCAGCAGCTTTGCGGGACCGGGGCCTGGAAACACCATATATTTT. Amino acid sequence: CASSFAGPGPGNTIYF.

This clone was counted once. This chain connects TRBV30 to TRBJ2-2; perhaps TRBD2 as D (6 bases). CDR3 size: 13 residues. Germline values: CDR1 GTSNPN, CDR2 SVGIG (reference sequence). V was trimmed by 0 bases and J by 6 bases, leaving 8 bases between them. The CDR3 is CAWSVGGAGELFF. CDR3 bases: TGTGCCTGGAGTGTTGGCGGGGCCGGGGAGCTGTTTTTT.

The chain is built from TRBV29-1 and TRBJ2-5; possible D gene TRBD1, 6 bases. The germline V gene has CDR1 SQVTM and CDR2 ANQGSEA. The V end was cut by 4 bases, the J end by 3 bases, with 18 bases between. This CDR3 is 15 amino acids long. CDR3 region: CSVVWDTGSEETQYF. The CDR3 nucleotides read TGCAGCGTTGTGTGGGACACCGGATCGGAAGAGACCCAGTACTTC.

This chain uses TRBV4-1 with TRBJ2-3; D perhaps matches TRBD2 (6 bases). This CDR3 has 16 amino acids. The ends were cut back, 1 base at V and 0 bases at J, with 11 bases in the middle. The germline gives CDR1 MGHRA, CDR2 YSYEKL. CDR3 in DNA: TGCGCCAGCAGCCAAGGTGGAGGGAGGAGCACAGATACGCAGTATTTT. It codes for CASSQGGGRSTDTQYF.

This clone has a single count. The rearrangement uses TRBV28 and TRBJ2-5; TRBD1 aligns across 7 bases. Germline V gene sequence: CDR1 MDHEN, CDR2 SYDVKM. The V gene end was trimmed by 3 bases and the J gene end by 5 bases; junction bases not matched to a gene: 15. CDR3 size: 17 residues. The CDR3 protein is CASSFPSGTAWEETQYF. For the CDR3, the DNA is TGTGCCAGCAGTTTCCCTAGTGGGACAGCCTGGGAGGAGACCCAGTACTTC.

The rearrangement joins TRBV29-1 to TRBJ1-3; TRBD1 matches at 9 bases. This CDR3 is built from 16 residues. The V gene end was trimmed by 1 base and the J gene end by 3 bases; junction bases not matched to a gene: 7. Germline V lookup: CDR1 SQVTM, CDR2 ANQGSEA. The CDR3 reads CSVEGTGTGNGNTIYF. The CDR3 nucleotides are TGCAGCGTTGAAGGCACCGGGACAGGGAATGGAAACACCATATATTTT.

The J gene is TRBJ2-2, the V gene TRBV2; possible D gene TRBD2, 5 bases. Germline V gene data show CDR1 as SNHLY and CDR2 as FYNNEI. There are 15 residues in the CDR3. V lost 3 bases and J lost 0, with 8 bases in between. CDR3 sequence (DNA): TGTGCCAGCAGTGAGCGGACTCCGAACACCGGGGAGCTGTTTTTT. It codes for CASSERTPNTGELFF.

CDR3 sequence reads: CASSTGRGEAFF. The CDR3 bases are TGCGCCAGCAGCACCGGAAGGGGAGAAGCTTTCTTT. The chain has TRBV5-1 and TRBJ1-1, with a weak D call TRBD1 (5 bases). Germline V CDR1 and CDR2: SGHRS, YFSETQ. This CDR3 spans 12 amino acids. The V end lost 4 bases, the J end lost 8 bases, and 12 bases lay between the germline ends.

The chain combines TRBV6-1 with TRBJ1-1; D not resolved. Per germline, CDR1 MNHNS and CDR2 SASEGT. The V and J ends lost 3 bases and 3 bases respectively, with 8 bases between them. The CDR3 runs 13 residues. For the CDR3, the DNA is TGTGCCAGCAGTGATGTCCGGTACACTGAAGCTTTCTTT. Translated, it gives CASSDVRYTEAFF.

The chain links TRBV7-3 to TRBJ2-3; 12 bases line up with TRBD2. Germline-derived CDR1 and CDR2 are SGHTA and FQGTGA. The CDR3 extends over 14 amino acids. The junction had 0 bases not matched to a gene; V was cut back by 4 bases and J by 4 bases. The CDR3 DNA reads as TGTGCCAGCAGCTCTAGCGGGGGGGCAGATACGCAGTATTTT. Its protein product is CASSSSGGADTQYF.

V is TRBV21-1 and J is TRBJ2-2; the DNA was not compared with TRBD1, the D call given in the table. TRBV21-1 is marked as a pseudogene. The CDR3 is 13 residues long. CDR3 in DNA: TGTGCCAGCGCTTCAGGGTTCACCGGGGAGCTGTTTTTT. Its translation: CASASGFTGELFF.

The V and J genes are TRBV5-4 and TRBJ1-2, with 9 bases fitting TRBD1. Germline lookup yields CDR1 SGHNT and CDR2 YYREEE (reference sequence). Losses at the gene ends were 4 bases for V and 3 bases for J; bases not matched to a gene: 4. This CDR3 region has 14 residues. The DNA of the CDR3 is TGTGCCAGCAGCCAGGGACAGGGTGACTATGGCTACACCTTC. This codes for CASSQGQGDYGYTF.

This clone was counted once. The rearrangement links TRBV30 to TRBJ1-1; D perhaps matches TRBD1 (6 bases). The CDR3 covers 13 residues. Germline CDR1 reads GTSNPN; CDR2 reads SVGIG (reference sequence). With 0 bases removed from V and 3 bases from J, the gap between germline ends came to 8 bases. CDR3 sequence (DNA): TGTGCCTGGAGTGTCCGGACAGACACTGAAGCTTTCTTT. It codes for CAWSVRTDTEAFF.

The chain joins TRBV2 to TRBJ2-5; D is unresolved. Germline V lookup: CDR1 SNHLY, CDR2 FYNNEI. The CDR3 consists of 12 residues. V dropped 3 bases and J dropped 5 bases, with 7 bases sitting between them. The CDR3, as DNA: TGTGCCAGCAGTGACCCCCCGGAGACCCAGTACTTC. Amino acid sequence: CASSDPPETQYF.

V and J are TRBV6-1 and TRBJ2-7; 8 nucleotides agree with TRBD1. With 5 bases clipped from V and 4 bases from J, the junction kept 7 bases outside the gene matches. The CDR3 spans 14 residues. The germline gives CDR1 MNHNS, CDR2 SASEGT. Here the CDR3 reads CASSPTGGYYEQYF. CDR3 DNA sequence: TGTGCCAGCAGTCCTACAGGGGGGTATTACGAGCAGTACTTC.